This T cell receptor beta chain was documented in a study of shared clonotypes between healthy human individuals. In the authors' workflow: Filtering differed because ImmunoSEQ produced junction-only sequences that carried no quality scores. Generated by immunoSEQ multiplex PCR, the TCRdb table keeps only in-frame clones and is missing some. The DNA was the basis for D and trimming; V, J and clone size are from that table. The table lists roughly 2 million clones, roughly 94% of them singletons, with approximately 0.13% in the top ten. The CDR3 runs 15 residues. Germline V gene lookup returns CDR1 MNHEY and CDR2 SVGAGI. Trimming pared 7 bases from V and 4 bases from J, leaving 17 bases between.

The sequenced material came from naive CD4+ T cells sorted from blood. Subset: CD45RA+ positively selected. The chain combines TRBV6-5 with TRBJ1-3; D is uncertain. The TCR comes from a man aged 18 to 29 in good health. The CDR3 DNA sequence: TGTGCCAGCACTAGAGACACAAAAAGAGGAAACACCATATATTTT. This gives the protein CASTRDTKRGNTIYF.